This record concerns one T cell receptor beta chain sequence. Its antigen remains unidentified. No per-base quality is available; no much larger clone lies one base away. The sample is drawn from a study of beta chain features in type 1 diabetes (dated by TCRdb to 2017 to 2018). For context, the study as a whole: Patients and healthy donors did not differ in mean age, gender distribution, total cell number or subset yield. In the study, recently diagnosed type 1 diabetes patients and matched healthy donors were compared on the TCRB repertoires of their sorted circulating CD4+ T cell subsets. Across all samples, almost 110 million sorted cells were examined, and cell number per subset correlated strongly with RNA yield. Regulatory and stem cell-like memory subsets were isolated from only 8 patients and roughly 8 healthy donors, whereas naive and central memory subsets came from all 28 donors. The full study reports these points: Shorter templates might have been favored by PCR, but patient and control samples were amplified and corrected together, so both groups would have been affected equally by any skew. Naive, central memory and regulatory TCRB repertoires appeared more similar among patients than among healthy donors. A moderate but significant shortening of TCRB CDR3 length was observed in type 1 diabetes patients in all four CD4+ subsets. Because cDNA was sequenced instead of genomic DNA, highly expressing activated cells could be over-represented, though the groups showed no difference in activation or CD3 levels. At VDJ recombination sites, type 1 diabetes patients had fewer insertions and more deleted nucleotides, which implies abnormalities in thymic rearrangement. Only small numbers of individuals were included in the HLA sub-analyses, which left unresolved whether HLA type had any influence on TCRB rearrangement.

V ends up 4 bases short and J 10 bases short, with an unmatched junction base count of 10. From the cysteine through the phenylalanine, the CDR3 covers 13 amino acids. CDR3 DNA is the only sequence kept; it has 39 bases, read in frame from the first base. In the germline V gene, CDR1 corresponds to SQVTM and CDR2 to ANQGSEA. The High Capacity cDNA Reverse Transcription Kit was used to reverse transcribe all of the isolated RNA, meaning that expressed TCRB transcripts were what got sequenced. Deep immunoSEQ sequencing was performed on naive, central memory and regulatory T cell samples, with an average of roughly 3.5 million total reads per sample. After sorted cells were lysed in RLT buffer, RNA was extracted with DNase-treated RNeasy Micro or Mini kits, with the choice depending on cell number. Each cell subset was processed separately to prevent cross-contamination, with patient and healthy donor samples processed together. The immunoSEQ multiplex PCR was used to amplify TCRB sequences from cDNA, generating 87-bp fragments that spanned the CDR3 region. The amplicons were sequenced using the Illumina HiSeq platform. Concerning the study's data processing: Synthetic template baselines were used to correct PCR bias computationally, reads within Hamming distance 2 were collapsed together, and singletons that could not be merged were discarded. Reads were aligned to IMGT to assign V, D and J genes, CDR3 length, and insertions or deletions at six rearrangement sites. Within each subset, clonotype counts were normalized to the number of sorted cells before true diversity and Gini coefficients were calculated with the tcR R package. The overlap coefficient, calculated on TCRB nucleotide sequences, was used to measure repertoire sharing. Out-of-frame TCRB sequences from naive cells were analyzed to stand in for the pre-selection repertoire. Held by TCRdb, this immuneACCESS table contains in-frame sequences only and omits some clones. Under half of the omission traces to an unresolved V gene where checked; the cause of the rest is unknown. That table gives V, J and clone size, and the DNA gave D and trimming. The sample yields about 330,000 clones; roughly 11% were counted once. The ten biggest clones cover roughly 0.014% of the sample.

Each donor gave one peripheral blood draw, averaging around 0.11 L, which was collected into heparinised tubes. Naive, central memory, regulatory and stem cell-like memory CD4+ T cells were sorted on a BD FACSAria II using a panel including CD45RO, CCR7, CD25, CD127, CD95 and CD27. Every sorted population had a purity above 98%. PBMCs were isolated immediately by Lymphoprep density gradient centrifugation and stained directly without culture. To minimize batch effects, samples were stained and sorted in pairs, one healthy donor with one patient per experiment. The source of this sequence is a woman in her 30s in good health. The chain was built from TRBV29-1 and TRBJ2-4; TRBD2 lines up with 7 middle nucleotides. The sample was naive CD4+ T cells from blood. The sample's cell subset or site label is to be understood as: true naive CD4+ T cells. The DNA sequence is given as TGCAGCGTTGGGTTGGGAGGGGCTGCGATTCAGTACTTC. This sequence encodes CSVGLGGAAIQYF. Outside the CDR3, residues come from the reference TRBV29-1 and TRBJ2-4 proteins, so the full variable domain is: SAVISQKPSRDICQRGTSLTIQCQVDSQVTMMFWYRQQPGQSLTLIATANQGSEATYESGFVIDKFPISRPNLTFSTLTVSNMSPEDSSIYLCSVGLGGAAIQYFGAGTRLSVL.